A single sample is the source of the 22 T cell receptor beta chains below, sequenced in a study of T cells after yellow fever vaccination. One entry per CDR3 protein, called by TCRdb with MiXCR from the 5' RACE reads. Of tens of thousands of distinct CDR3 sequences listed, 7% to 9% were seen once; the top ten hold around 28%. The sequencing here drew on CD8+ T cells sorted from PBMCs, taken roughly 15 days after the first yellow fever vaccination. Source of these receptors: a man younger than 35 who received the YFV17D yellow fever vaccine.

This clonotype was found many times. DNA for the CDR3: TGCGCCAGCAGCTCCGGGACAGGGGGCACGGAGACCCAGTACTTC. Amino acid sequence: CASSSGTGGTETQYF. The rearrangement links TRBV4-3 to TRBJ2-5, with TRBD1 identical over 12 bases. The germline V gene encodes CDR1 LGHNA and CDR2 YSLEER. V gave up 5 bases and J gave up 5 bases; unmatched junction bases: 6. The CDR3 is 15 residues long.

This clonotype was recorded at least ten times. The chain combines TRBV4-1 with TRBJ2-7; 8 positions agree with TRBD2. The CDR3 has 15 amino acids. CDR1 is MGHRA and CDR2 is YSYEKL in the germline V gene. Trimming removed 3 bases from V and 3 bases from J; junction bases left unmatched: 7. The CDR3 DNA sequence: TGCGCCAGCAGCCATAGGTCGGGGGGGCTCTACGAGCAGTACTTC. Its translation: CASSHRSGGLYEQYF.

This chain uses TRBV7-9 with TRBJ1-2; 7 bases are shared with TRBD1. Germline V gene sequence: CDR1 SEHNR, CDR2 FQNEAQ (reference sequence). V shed 5 bases and J 1 base; nucleotides not matched to a gene: 10. The CDR3 length is 16 residues. CDR3: CASSLTGTDFNYGYTF. In DNA, the CDR3 is TGTGCCAGCAGCCTAACCGGGACAGATTTTAACTATGGCTACACCTTC.

In its sample, this clonotype was seen many times. The CDR3 nucleotides are TGCAGTGCATCCCTCGGACAGGCCGCCTATGGCTACACCTTC. Its protein is CSASLGQAAYGYTF. The chain joins TRBV20-1 to TRBJ1-2; 7 bases align to TRBD1. Germline V lookup: CDR1 DFQATT, CDR2 SNEGSKA (reference sequence). Trimming removed 6 bases from V and 4 bases from J; junction bases left unmatched: 11. The CDR3 totals 14 residues.

This clonotype was found many times. Compared with germline, one end of the junction differs, possibly owing to a read error. This chain uses TRBV6-2 or TRBV6-3 with TRBJ2-4; D uncertain. Germline CDR1 reads MNHEY; CDR2 reads SVGEGT. The CDR3 runs 13 residues. CDR3 region: CASSYSDKNIQYF. As DNA, the CDR3 is TGTGCCAGCAGCTACTCGGACAAAAACATTCAGTACTTC.

This clonotype was seen repeatedly, ten times or more. The chain has TRBV7-2 and TRBJ2-3; D gene unclear. The CDR3 runs to 15 residues. V was clipped by 3 bases and J by 0 bases, with 10 bases between them. CDR1 is SGHTA, CDR2 FQGNSA, per germline. DNA of the CDR3: TGTGCCAGCAGCTTTACTTTTTCTAGCACAGATACGCAGTATTTT. Its protein is CASSFTFSSTDTQYF.

This clonotype was observed many times. This CDR3 is CASSPVQGLNTEAFF. The DNA of the CDR3 is TGTGCCAGCAGCCCCGTGCAGGGACTGAACACTGAAGCTTTCTTT. The chain links TRBV7-9 to TRBJ1-1; D might be TRBD1 (5 bases). V was shortened by 5 bases and J by 0 bases, with 13 bases between the two germline ends. The CDR3 sequence is 15 residues long. Germline assignment: CDR1 SEHNR and CDR2 FQNEAQ (reference sequence).

This clonotype has ten or more counts. This rearrangement joins TRBV5-1 to TRBJ1-1; D is unresolved. The length of the CDR3 is 14 residues. The V end was cut by 2 bases, the J end by 0 bases, with 8 bases between. CDR1 and CDR2 (germline): SGHRS, YFSETQ. In nucleotides, the CDR3 is TGCGCCAGCAGCTTAGGCAGTATGAACACTGAAGCTTTCTTT. Translated, it gives CASSLGSMNTEAFF. Based on the CDR3 plus reference TRBV5-1 and TRBJ1-1, the full variable domain is KAGVTQTPRYLIKTRGQQVTLSCSPISGHRSVSWYQQTPGQGLQFLFEYFSETQRNKGNFPGRFSGRQFSNSRSEMNVSTLELGDSALYLCASSLGSMNTEAFFGQGTRLTVV.

This clonotype was recorded many times. The rearrangement joins TRBV12-3 or TRBV12-4 to TRBJ2-5; 8 bases are a match to TRBD1. The CDR3 length is 14 residues. V trimming: 6 bases; J trimming: 2 bases; junction bases outside the gene matches: 5. CDR3 sequence: CASRRTGLQETQYF. DNA of the CDR3: TGTGCCAGCAGACGGACAGGGCTTCAAGAGACCCAGTACTTC.

CDR3 in amino acids: CASSYSRGGRTASYEQYF. The CDR3 DNA sequence: TGTGCCAGCAGTTACTCGAGGGGTGGAAGGACAGCCTCCTACGAGCAGTACTTC. V is TRBV6-5 and J is TRBJ2-7, with D possibly TRBD1 on 6 matching bases. The germline V gene has CDR1 MNHEY and CDR2 SVGAGI. V was pared by 0 bases and J by 0 bases, with 18 bases between. The CDR3 consists of 18 residues.

This clonotype was observed many times. The chain combines TRBV3-1 with TRBJ1-1, with 10 bases that match TRBD1. The CDR3 loop spans 15 amino acids. Germline CDR1 is LGHDT and CDR2 is YNNKEL (reference sequence). Unmatched junction bases numbered 11, after V lost 7 bases and J lost 6 bases. The chain's CDR3 is CASTGDRGLVPEAFF. As DNA, the CDR3 is TGTGCCAGCACAGGAGACAGGGGGCTTGTTCCTGAAGCTTTCTTT.

Many counts were recorded for this clonotype. The V call is TRBV6-5, the J call TRBJ1-5, with D hard to call. CDR1 MNHEY and CDR2 SVGAGI come from the germline V gene. CDR3 length: 13 amino acids. With 2 bases removed from V and 7 bases from J, the gap between germline ends came to 9 bases. CDR3 in DNA: TGTGCCAGCAGTTACGCCTCGGGGCAGCCCCAGCATTTT. As protein: CASSYASGQPQHF.

This clonotype appeared many times. This chain connects TRBV11-2 to TRBJ1-5; D call uncertain. The CDR3 loop spans 15 amino acids. Germline values: CDR1 SGHAT, CDR2 FQNNGV. The V end lost 6 bases, the J end lost 0 bases, and 12 bases lay between the germline ends. CDR3: CASSLTGYSNQPQHF. The CDR3 DNA reads as TGTGCCAGCAGTTTGACGGGTTATAGCAATCAGCCCCAGCATTTT.

This clonotype was seen repeatedly, ten times or more. The rearrangement links TRBV25-1 to TRBJ2-3, with D possibly matching TRBD1 (5 bases). The germline V gene has CDR1 MGHDK and CDR2 SYGVNS. V was clipped by 4 bases and J by 6 bases, with 11 bases between them. This CDR3 contains 13 residues. The chain's CDR3 is CASSVGQTDTQYF. The CDR3 DNA is TGTGCCAGCAGTGTAGGACAAACGGATACGCAGTATTTT.

This clonotype has a count of ten or more. The chain is built from TRBV11-2 and TRBJ2-5; D might be TRBD1 or TRBD2, each matching 7 bases. Per germline, CDR1 SGHAT and CDR2 FQNNGV. V gave up 5 bases and J gave up 0 bases, with 16 bases separating them. The CDR3 consists of 16 residues. The CDR3: CASSPGGRGDQETQYF. The CDR3 region has the DNA TGTGCCAGCAGCCCAGGGGGACGGGGGGACCAAGAGACCCAGTACTTC.

This clonotype was detected only a few times. The chain has TRBV9 and TRBJ1-6; D gene unclear. Trimming left V 3 bases short and J 4 bases short, with 14 bases between. There are 16 residues in the CDR3. CDR1 is SGDLS and CDR2 is YYNGEE in the germline V gene. Here the CDR3 reads CASSAPEPKYNSPLHF. In nucleotides, the CDR3 is TGTGCCAGCAGCGCCCCGGAGCCTAAATATAATTCACCCCTCCACTTT.

This clonotype was seen many times. The chain recombines TRBV7-2 with TRBJ2-3, with D perhaps matching TRBD1 (7 bases). The CDR3 sequence is 14 residues long. Germline assignment: CDR1 SGHTA and CDR2 FQGNSA. The V and J ends lost 1 base and 6 bases respectively, with 11 bases between them. The CDR3 DNA reads TGTGCCAGCAGCTTAGAACAGGGGAGGGATACGCAGTATTTT. Translated, it gives CASSLEQGRDTQYF.

This clonotype was detected ten times or more. The V gene is TRBV12-3 or TRBV12-4, the J gene TRBJ2-2, with 9 bases fitting TRBD2. V was pared by 5 bases and J by 6 bases, with 4 bases of the junction left unmatched. The CDR3 is 14 residues long. The CDR3 DNA sequence: TGTGCCAGCAGTCCGCTAGCGGGGTCCGGGGAGCTGTTTTTT. This gives the protein CASSPLAGSGELFF.

This clonotype was counted many times. The J gene is TRBJ2-1, the V gene TRBV11-2; the D call may be TRBD1 or TRBD2 (6 bases each). Trimming took off 7 bases at V and 8 bases at J, with 12 bases between the two ends. The CDR3 has 12 residues. Germline V CDR1 and CDR2: SGHAT, FQNNGV. The CDR3 here is CASTGAGYEQFF. Here the CDR3 DNA reads TGTGCCAGCACGGGGGCAGGCTATGAGCAGTTCTTC.

This clonotype is judged medium-sized. The genes are TRBV12-3 or TRBV12-4 and TRBJ1-1; D is unresolved. This CDR3 comprises 13 residues. V was trimmed by 6 bases and J by 0 bases, leaving 8 bases between them. CDR3 residues: CASRKKMNTEAFF. The CDR3 DNA reads TGTGCCAGCAGGAAAAAAATGAACACTGAAGCTTTCTTT.

This clonotype was picked up a small number of times. The chain recombines TRBV23-1 with TRBJ2-6; D is perhaps TRBD1 (6 bases). TRBV23-1 is flagged as an ORF with uncertain function. Trimming removed 9 bases from V and 4 bases from J, with 13 bases in between. This CDR3 has 14 residues. This CDR3 reads CASLQGTGANVLTF. The CDR3 DNA reads as TGCGCCAGTTTACAGGGAACAGGGGCCAACGTCCTGACTTTC.

J is TRBJ2-3 and V is TRBV19, with D possibly called TRBD1 or TRBD2 (6 bases each). V lost 3 bases and J 3 bases, leaving 13 bases between the germline ends. The CDR3 covers 15 residues. Looked up from germline, CDR1 is LNHDA and CDR2 is SQIVND (reference sequence). The CDR3 DNA is TGTGCCAGTAGTATTTTGGGGGGCCAAACAGATACGCAGTATTTT. It translates to CASSILGGQTDTQYF.